Listed below are T cell receptor beta chains from one sample, sequenced in a study of response to subunit inactivated influenza vaccine. TCRdb independently ran MiXCR on the RT-PCR reads; one entry per CDR3 protein. The repertoire holds some 540,000 distinct CDR3 sequences, under 25% seen once, with approximately 2.9% in the top ten. These data also formed part of another study, on T cells expressing NK-cell markers.

Source: CD4+ T cells sorted from PBMCs, taken about 12 days after vaccination. All receptors come from a man between 50 and 59 years old who received an inactivated influenza vaccine. Both conserved end residues are part of each CDR3. D genes are given only for firm matches. Size tells how often a clone was seen (once, few, many) or the class of an expanded clone, and some rows leave it out.

abundance	d_gene	v_gene	j_gene	CDR3aa	CDR3nt
-	-	TRBV2	TRBJ2-7	CASSVFYEQYF	TGTGCCAGCAGTGTTTTCTACGAGCAGTACTTC
many	-	TRBV18	TRBJ1-5	CASSLKGSNQPQHF	TGTGCCAGCTCACTCAAGGGGAGCAATCAGCCCCAGCATTTT
-	-	TRBV3-1	TRBJ1-2	CASSHLVTAGPRGGYTF	TGTGCCAGCAGCCATCTGGTTACGGCGGGGCCTCGAGGCGGCTACACCTTC
-	-	TRBV12-3/TRBV12-4	TRBJ2-2	CASRPGTLAGELFF	TGTGCCAGCAGGCCCGGGACTCTCGCCGGGGAGCTGTTTTTT
-	-	TRBV7-9	TRBJ2-7	CASSGGAFYEQYF	TGTGCCAGCAGTGGGGGGGCGTTCTACGAGCAGTACTTC
-	TRBD2	TRBV20-1	TRBJ2-2	CSASSASGREVTGELFF	TGCAGTGCTAGCTCGGCTAGCGGGAGAGAAGTCACCGGGGAGCTGTTTTTT
few	TRBD2	TRBV7-2	TRBJ2-2	CASSLVRLAGTAGELFF	TGTGCCAGCAGCTTAGTGCGGCTAGCGGGAACCGCCGGGGAGCTGTTTTTT
few	-	TRBV23-1	TRBJ2-2	CASSQAKRTGTGELFF	TGCGCCAGCAGTCAAGCGAAACGAACCGGGACCGGGGAGCTGTTTTTT
-	TRBD1	TRBV5-1	TRBJ1-2	CASSLAGQGAQGYGYTF	TGCGCCAGCAGCTTGGCGGGACAGGGGGCGCAAGGCTATGGCTACACCTTC
-	-	TRBV20-1	TRBJ2-7	CSARDPGAMYYEQYF	TGCAGTGCTAGAGATCCAGGGGCGATGTACTACGAGCAGTACTTC
few	TRBD2	TRBV20-1	TRBJ2-1	CSARRVGTSGEEQFF	TGCAGTGCTAGGAGGGTTGGCACTAGCGGGGAAGAGCAGTTCTTC
-	TRBD1	TRBV2	TRBJ2-7	CASGDRREQYF	TGTGCCAGCGGGGACAGGAGGGAGCAGTACTTC
few	TRBD2	TRBV6-1	TRBJ2-3	CASGEGLAGTDTQYF	TGTGCCAGCGGAGAGGGACTAGCGGGGACAGATACGCAGTATTTT
-	-	TRBV24-1	TRBJ2-5	CATSDTQGYQETQYF	TGTGCCACCAGTGATACACAGGGATACCAAGAGACCCAGTACTTC
few	-	TRBV10-2	TRBJ1-2	CASSEHRLYGYTF	TGCGCCAGCAGTGAGCACAGATTATATGGCTACACCTTC
-	-	TRBV7-2	TRBJ2-7	CASSLALLGGDYEQYF	TGTGCCAGCAGCTTAGCATTATTAGGTGGTGACTACGAGCAGTACTTC
-	-	TRBV7-8	TRBJ1-5	CASSSSVSYSNQPQHF	TGTGCCAGCAGCTCCTCGGTATCTTATAGCAATCAGCCCCAGCATTTT
-	TRBD1	TRBV24-1	TRBJ2-3	CATSGGTGEVTDTQYF	TGTGCCACCAGTGGAGGGACAGGGGAGGTGACAGATACGCAGTATTTT
-	-	TRBV11-2	TRBJ2-7	CASSLVGSPYEQYF	TGTGCCAGCAGCTTAGTAGGATCTCCCTACGAGCAGTACTTC
-	-	TRBV11-2	TRBJ1-5	CASSLNLGGLVHF	TGTGCCAGCAGCTTAAATCTGGGGGGGTTAGTGCATTTT
few	-	TRBV11-2	TRBJ2-3	CASRDGATDTQYF	TGTGCCAGCAGAGACGGGGCCACAGATACGCAGTATTTT
-	-	TRBV3-1	TRBJ2-1	CASSIVDEQFF	TGTGCCAGCAGCATAGTGGATGAGCAGTTCTTC
-	TRBD2	TRBV7-9	TRBJ2-3	CASSSAGLAGTDTQYF	TGTGCCAGCAGCTCCGCGGGACTAGCGGGCACAGATACGCAGTATTTT
-	-	TRBV5-1	TRBJ1-4	CASSLASSADEKLFF	TGCGCCAGCAGCTTGGCCAGTAGTGCGGATGAAAAACTGTTTTTT
-	TRBD2	TRBV27	TRBJ2-3	CASSPTSGRGTQYF	TGTGCCAGCAGTCCTACTAGCGGGAGGGGAACGCAGTATTTT
-	TRBD1	TRBV28	TRBJ1-1	CASSRDRLRNTEAFF	TGTGCCAGCAGTCGGGACAGGTTGAGGAACACTGAAGCTTTCTTT
-	-	TRBV15	TRBJ1-2	CATSRDGGNYGYTF	TGTGCCACCAGCAGAGATGGTGGGAACTATGGCTACACCTTC
-	-	TRBV6-5	TRBJ2-7	CASSYTTGIPFYEQYF	TGTGCCAGCAGTTACACGACAGGCATCCCTTTCTACGAGCAGTACTTC
-	-	TRBV20-1	TRBJ2-1	CSAWTDYNEQFF	TGCAGTGCTTGGACGGACTACAATGAGCAGTTCTTC
-	-	TRBV28	TRBJ2-7	CASSTVPYEQYF	TGTGCCAGCAGTACCGTCCCTTACGAGCAGTACTTC
few	TRBD1	TRBV18	TRBJ2-1	CASSPPRDSVGEQFF	TGTGCCAGCTCACCACCCCGGGACAGCGTGGGTGAGCAGTTCTTC
-	TRBD2	TRBV7-6	TRBJ2-1	CASSRSSGGYNEQFF	TGTGCCAGCAGCCGTTCTAGCGGGGGGTACAATGAGCAGTTCTTC
many	-	TRBV29-1	TRBJ2-7	CSANLGRGSSYEQYF	TGCAGCGCCAACTTGGGGAGGGGGAGCTCCTACGAGCAGTACTTC
-	TRBD1	TRBV5-6	TRBJ1-5	CASSPSGTGLGQPQHF	TGTGCCAGCAGCCCCAGTGGGACAGGGTTAGGTCAGCCCCAGCATTTT
many	-	TRBV7-2	TRBJ2-7	CASSPGPGDYEQYF	TGTGCCAGCAGCCCAGGACCCGGGGACTACGAGCAGTACTTC
-	TRBD2	TRBV13	TRBJ2-2	CASSLGSLAVYTGELFF	TGTGCCAGCAGCTTAGGGTCCCTAGCGGTTTACACCGGGGAGCTGTTTTTT
-	-	TRBV4-3	TRBJ2-3	CASSLERASDTQYF	TGCGCCAGCAGCCTTGAAAGAGCATCCGATACGCAGTATTTT
-	TRBD2	TRBV6-1	TRBJ2-2	CASSSSGGASGELFF	TGTGCCAGCAGCTCTAGCGGGGGGGCGTCCGGGGAGCTGTTTTTT
-	-	TRBV7-9	TRBJ1-1	CASSTQGGASF	TGTGCCAGCAGCACTCAGGGAGGTGCTTCCTTT
few	TRBD2	TRBV20-1	TRBJ2-7	CSAHTSGVRDEQYF	TGCAGTGCTCATACTAGCGGGGTACGAGACGAGCAGTACTTC
-	TRBD2	TRBV20-1	TRBJ2-3	CSASLLAGGRVTDTQYF	TGCAGTGCTAGTTTACTAGCGGGAGGGCGGGTCACAGATACGCAGTATTTT
few	-	TRBV5-5	TRBJ2-2	CASSLVQGNFGELFF	TGTGCCAGCAGCTTGGTACAGGGAAACTTCGGGGAGCTGTTTTTT
-	-	TRBV6-1	TRBJ1-5	CASSPGASQPQHF	TGTGCCAGCAGCCCCGGAGCCTCTCAGCCCCAGCATTTT
-	-	TRBV12-3/TRBV12-4	TRBJ2-7	CASTQGAGSYEQYF	TGTGCCAGCACCCAAGGGGCAGGGTCCTACGAGCAGTACTTC
once	-	TRBV3-1	TRBJ1-2	CASSPIQRRAYGYTF	TGTGCCAGCAGCCCAATTCAACGGCGTGCCTATGGCTACACCTTC
-	TRBD1	TRBV7-2	TRBJ2-7	CASTPDRISYEQYF	TGTGCCAGCACCCCGGACAGGATCTCCTACGAGCAGTACTTC
-	-	TRBV24-1	TRBJ2-1	CATSDSLWASSYNEQFF	TGTGCCACCAGTGACTCCCTTTGGGCTAGCTCCTACAATGAGCAGTTCTTC
few	-	TRBV20-1	TRBJ1-6	CSARSVRASQSSPLHF	TGCAGTGCTAGAAGTGTCAGGGCATCGCAAAGTTCACCCCTCCACTTT
-	TRBD2	TRBV7-2	TRBJ2-1	CASRRGLAGVNEQFF	TGTGCCAGCAGGCGAGGACTAGCGGGAGTCAATGAGCAGTTCTTC
-	-	TRBV3-1	TRBJ2-7	CASSMNHEQYF	TGTGCCAGCTCTATGAATCACGAGCAGTACTTC
-	-	TRBV9	TRBJ2-1	CASSDFGGGNEQFF	TGTGCCAGCAGCGACTTTGGGGGCGGCAATGAGCAGTTCTTC
many	-	TRBV11-2	TRBJ2-4	CASSFRGLLGDKNIQYF	TGTGCCAGCAGCTTCCGTGGGCTGCTGGGGGACAAAAACATTCAGTACTTC